This T cell receptor (beta chain) is drawn from a study of T cell repertoires in cytomegalovirus infection. Study-level information: TCR beta signatures that were public indicated CMV infection and matching HLA type.

In TCRdb, the reads were re-called with MiXCR into one record per CDR3 protein. This sample has almost 300,000 distinct CDR3 sequences, with around 10% found just once. About this clonotype: The antigen is not known.

The CDR3 is 18 amino acids. Per the germline V gene, CDR1 is DFQATT and CDR2 is SNEGSKA (reference sequence). The V and J ends lost 0 bases and 1 base respectively, with 21 bases between them. Overall study findings and caveats: Frequencies of public TCR beta families were cumulated, and this identified carriers of CMV plus the relevant HLA.

The clonotype was recovered from a human donor in good health (CMV status not recorded). Some clones in this sample may be carry-over from other donors' samples. Material for sequencing was PBMCs. The chain carries TRBV20-1 and TRBJ1-1; a weak D match, TRBD1 (5 bases). In nucleotides, the CDR3 is TGCAGTGCTAGAGACCAAATCTACTTGACAGCGCCGAACACTGAAGCTTTCTTT. Translated, it gives CSARDQIYLTAPNTEAFF.